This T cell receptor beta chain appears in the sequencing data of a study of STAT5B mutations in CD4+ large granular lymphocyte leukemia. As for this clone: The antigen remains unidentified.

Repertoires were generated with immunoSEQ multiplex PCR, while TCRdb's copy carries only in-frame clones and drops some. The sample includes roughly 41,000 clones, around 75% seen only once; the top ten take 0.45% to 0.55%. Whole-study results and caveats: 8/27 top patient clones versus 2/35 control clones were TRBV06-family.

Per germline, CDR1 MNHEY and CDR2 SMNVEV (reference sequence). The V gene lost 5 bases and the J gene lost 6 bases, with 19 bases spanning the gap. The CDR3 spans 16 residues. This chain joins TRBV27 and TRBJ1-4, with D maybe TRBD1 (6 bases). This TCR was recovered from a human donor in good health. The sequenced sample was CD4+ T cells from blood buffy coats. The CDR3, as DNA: TGTGCCAGCAGTCTAACAAACCGGGACACACATGAAAAACTGTTTTTT. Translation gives CASSLTNRDTHEKLFF. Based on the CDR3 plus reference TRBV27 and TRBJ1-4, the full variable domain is EAQVTQNPRYLITVTGKKLTVTCSQNMNHEYMSWYRQDPGLGLRQIYYSMNVEVTDKGDVPEGYKVSRKEKRNFPLILESPSPNQTSLYFCASSLTNRDTHEKLFFGSGTQLSVL.